Reported below is one T cell receptor beta chain. Its target is unknown. A read error may account for a junction end that differs from germline. TCR beta VDJ and CDR3 profiling used genomic DNA as template. MiXCR was run by TCRdb on the reads, yielding one entry per CDR3 protein. The data hold roughly 250,000 distinct CDR3 sequences, with roughly 80% observed a single time. This sample was taken from a study of CD8+CD57+ T cells in acquired aplastic anemia. Study-wide results and limits: Patients and controls shared under 35 CD8+ CDR3 sequences, highly expressed in patients.

Those patients picked for sequencing had displayed CD8+CD57+ cell expansion on flow cytometry. Everyone among the patients had severe acquired aplastic anemia. Sequenced: sorted CD4+, CD8+, or CD8+CD57+ T cells (not recorded which) from PBMCs. This clonotype was sampled from a human donor with aplastic anemia.

The CDR3 coding sequence is TGTGCCAACAGCTTTGATCCAGACGGAACGGCCCTTTCCTTC. Translating it yields CANSFDPDGTALSF. The chain links TRBV7-8 to TRBJ2-5; D remains unclear. The germline V gene has CDR1 SGHVS and CDR2 FQNEAQ. CDR3 length: 14 amino acids. Drawing the rest from reference TRBV7-8 and TRBJ2-5, the complete variable domain is GAGVSQSPRYKVAKRGQDVALRCDPISGHVSLFWYQQALGQGPEFLTYFQNEAQLDKSGLPSDRFFAERPEGSVSTLKIQRTQQEDSAVYLCANSFDPDGTALSFGPGTRLLVL.